This entry lists 4 T cell receptor beta chains sequenced from one sample in a study of OX40 agonist ivuxolimab in advanced cancers. The protocol was immunoSEQ multiplex PCR, while the TCRdb copy is restricted to in-frame clones and leaves out a portion. The data hold more than 50,000 clones, with about 86% observed a single time. The sequenced sample was CD4+ or CD8+ T cells sorted from blood, obtained in a trial of the OX40 agonist ivuxolimab. The receptors derive from an adult with an advanced solid tumor such as melanoma, head and neck, liver or kidney cancer.

The chain carries TRBV7-2 and TRBJ1-3, with a tentative D call TRBD1 (5 bases). The CDR3 is 14 amino acids. Between the trimmed V and J ends, which lost 5 bases and 3 bases, there was a span of 11 bases. The V gene's germline CDR1 is SGHTA and CDR2 FQGNSA. This CDR3 is CASSGGISGNTIYF. The CDR3 DNA reads TGTGCCAGCAGCGGGGGGATTAGTGGAAACACCATATATTTT.

The chain links TRBV10-3 to TRBJ2-1, with D possibly TRBD2 on 7 matching bases. This CDR3 spans 19 amino acids. The V end lost 5 bases, the J end lost 0 bases, and 23 bases lay between the germline ends. Germline loops: CDR1 ENHRY, CDR2 SYGVKD. CDR3 DNA sequence: TGTGCCATCAGTAGCAGGGGAGGGCGGGCCGAAAGCTCCTACAATGAGCAGTTCTTC. The encoded protein is CAISSRGGRAESSYNEQFF.

The J gene is TRBJ2-7, the V gene TRBV9; 12 bases are shared with TRBD2. The CDR3 is 15 amino acids. V trimming: 3 bases; J trimming: 4 bases; junction bases outside the gene matches: 5. Germline lookup yields CDR1 SGDLS and CDR2 YYNGEE. CDR3 nucleotide sequence: TGTGCCAGCAGCGCCTCTAGCGGGAGGGCTTACGAGCAGTACTTC. Translated: CASSASSGRAYEQYF. Together with reference TRBV9 and TRBJ2-7, the CDR3 gives the full variable domain: DSGVTQTPKHLITATGQRVTLRCSPRSGDLSVYWYQQSLDQGLQFLIQYYNGEERAKGNILERFSAQQFPDLHSELNLSSLELGDSALYFCASSASSGRAYEQYFGPGTRLTVT.

This clone came up once. This chain uses TRBV6-5 with TRBJ2-7, with TRBD1 as a possible D gene (5 bases). CDR3 size: 14 residues. Germline V gives CDR1 MNHEY, CDR2 SVGAGI. V lost 0 bases, J lost 5 bases, and 11 bases lay in between. CDR3 sequence: CASSYSRVADEQYF. The CDR3 DNA reads TGTGCCAGCAGTTACTCCAGGGTGGCAGACGAGCAGTACTTC.